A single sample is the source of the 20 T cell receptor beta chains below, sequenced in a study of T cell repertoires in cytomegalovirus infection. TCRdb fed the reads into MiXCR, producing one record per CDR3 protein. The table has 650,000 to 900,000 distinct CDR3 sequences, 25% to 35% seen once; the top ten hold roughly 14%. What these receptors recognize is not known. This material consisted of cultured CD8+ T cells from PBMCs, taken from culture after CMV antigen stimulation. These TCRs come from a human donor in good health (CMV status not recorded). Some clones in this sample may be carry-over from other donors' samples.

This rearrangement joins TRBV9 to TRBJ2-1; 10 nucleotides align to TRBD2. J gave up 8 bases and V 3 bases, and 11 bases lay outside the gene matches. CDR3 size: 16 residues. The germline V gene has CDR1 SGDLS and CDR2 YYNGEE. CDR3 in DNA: TGTGCCAGCAGCGCATGGAGTGAGCGGGGGGGCGATGAGCAGTTCTTC. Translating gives CASSAWSERGGDEQFF. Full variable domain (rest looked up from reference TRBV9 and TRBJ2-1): DSGVTQTPKHLITATGQRVTLRCSPRSGDLSVYWYQQSLDQGLQFLIQYYNGEERAKGNILERFSAQQFPDLHSELNLSSLELGDSALYFCASSAWSERGGDEQFFGPGTRLTVL.

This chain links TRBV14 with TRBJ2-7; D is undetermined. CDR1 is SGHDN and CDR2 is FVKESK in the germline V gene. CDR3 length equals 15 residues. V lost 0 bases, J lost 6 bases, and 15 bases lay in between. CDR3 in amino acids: CASSQEGFWSSEQYF. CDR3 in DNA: TGTGCCAGCAGCCAAGAGGGTTTTTGGTCCAGCGAGCAGTACTTC. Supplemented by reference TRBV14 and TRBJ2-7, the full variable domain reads EAGVTQFPSHSVIEKGQTVTLRCDPISGHDNLYWYRRVMGKEIKFLLHFVKESKQDESGMPNNRFLAERTGGTYSTLKVQPAELEDSGVYFCASSQEGFWSSEQYFGPGTRLTVT.

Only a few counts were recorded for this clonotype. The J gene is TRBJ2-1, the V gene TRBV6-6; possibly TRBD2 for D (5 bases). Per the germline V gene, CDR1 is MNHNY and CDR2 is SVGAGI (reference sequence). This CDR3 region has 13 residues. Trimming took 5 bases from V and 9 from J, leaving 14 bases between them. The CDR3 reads CASSRGPVGEQFF. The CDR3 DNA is TGTGCCAGCAGTCGGGGTCCGGTGGGTGAGCAGTTCTTC.

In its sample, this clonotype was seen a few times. CDR3 sequence reads: CASRLLAGGQNEQFF. CDR3 bases: TGTGCCAGCAGATTACTAGCGGGGGGGCAAAATGAGCAGTTCTTC. The chain carries TRBV6-6 and TRBJ2-1; TRBD2 agrees at 13 bases. After removal of 6 bases from V and 7 bases from J, the junction contained 6 bases not matched to a gene. Germline V lookup: CDR1 MNHNY, CDR2 SVGAGI (reference sequence). The CDR3 has 15 residues.

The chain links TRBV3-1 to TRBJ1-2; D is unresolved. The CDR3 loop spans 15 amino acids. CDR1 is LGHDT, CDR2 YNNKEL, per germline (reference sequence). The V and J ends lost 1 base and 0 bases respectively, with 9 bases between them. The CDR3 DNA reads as TGTGCCAGCAGCCAAGGGCCCGGGTCTAACTATGGCTACACCTTC. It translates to CASSQGPGSNYGYTF.

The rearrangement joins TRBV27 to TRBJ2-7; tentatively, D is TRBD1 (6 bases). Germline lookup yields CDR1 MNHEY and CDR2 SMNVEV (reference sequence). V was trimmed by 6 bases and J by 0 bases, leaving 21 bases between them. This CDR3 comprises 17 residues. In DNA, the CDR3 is TGTGCCAGCAGATTAAACGGACAGCCGGTAAGCTCCTACGAGCAGTACTTC. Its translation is CASRLNGQPVSSYEQYF.

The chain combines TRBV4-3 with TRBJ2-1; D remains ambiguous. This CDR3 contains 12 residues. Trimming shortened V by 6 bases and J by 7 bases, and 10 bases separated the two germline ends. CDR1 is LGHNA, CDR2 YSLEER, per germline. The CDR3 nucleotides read TGCGCCAGCAGTGAGAATGGGAATGAGCAGTTCTTC. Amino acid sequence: CASSENGNEQFF.

CDR3 sequence reads: CATSGGRNEQFF. DNA of the CDR3: TGTGCCACCAGTGGCGGAAGGAATGAGCAGTTCTTC. The rearrangement uses TRBV24-1 and TRBJ2-1; D ambiguous. This CDR3 has 12 amino acids. CDR1 KGHDR and CDR2 SFDVKD come from the germline V gene. V lost 5 bases to trimming and J lost 7 bases, with 8 bases between them.

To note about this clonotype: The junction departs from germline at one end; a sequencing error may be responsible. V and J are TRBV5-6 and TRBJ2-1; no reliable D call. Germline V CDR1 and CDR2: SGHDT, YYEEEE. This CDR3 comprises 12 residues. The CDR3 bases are TGTGGCAGCAGCTTCGGCTACAATGAGCAGTTCTTC. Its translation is CGSSFGYNEQFF. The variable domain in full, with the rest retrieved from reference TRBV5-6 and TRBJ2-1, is DAGVTQSPTHLIKTRGQQVTLRCSPKSGHDTVSWYQQALGQGPQFIFQYYEEEERQRGNFPDRFSGHQFPNYSSELNVNALLLGDSALYLCGSSFGYNEQFFGPGTRLTVL.

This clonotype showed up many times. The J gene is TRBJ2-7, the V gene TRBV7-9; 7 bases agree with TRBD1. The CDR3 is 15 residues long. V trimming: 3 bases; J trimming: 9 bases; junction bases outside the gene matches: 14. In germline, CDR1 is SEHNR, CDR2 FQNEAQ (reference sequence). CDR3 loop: CASSFPGTAFVMQYV. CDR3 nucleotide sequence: TGTGCCAGCAGCTTCCCCGGGACAGCCTTCGTTATGCAGTACGTC.

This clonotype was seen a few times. DNA for the CDR3: TGTGCCAGCAGTTTCCAGGGGGCGAATGGCTACACCTTC. Its translation is CASSFQGANGYTF. The chain is built from TRBV27 and TRBJ1-2; TRBD1 aligns across 8 bases. J gave up 6 bases and V 3 bases, and 3 bases lay outside the gene matches. CDR1 is MNHEY and CDR2 is SMNVEV in the germline V gene (reference sequence). The CDR3 loop spans 13 amino acids.

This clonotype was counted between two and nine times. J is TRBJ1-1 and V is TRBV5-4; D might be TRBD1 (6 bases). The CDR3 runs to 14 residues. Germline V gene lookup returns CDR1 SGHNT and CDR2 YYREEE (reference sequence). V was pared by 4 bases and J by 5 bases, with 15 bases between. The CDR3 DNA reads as TGTGCCAGCAGCGCACAGGGCGAGGGGACTGAAGCTTTCTTT. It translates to CASSAQGEGTEAFF.

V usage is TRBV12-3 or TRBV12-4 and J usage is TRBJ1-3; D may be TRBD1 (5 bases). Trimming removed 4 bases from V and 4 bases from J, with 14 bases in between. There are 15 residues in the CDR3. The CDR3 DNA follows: TGTGCCAGCAGTTCCCGAGGCAGGGAGGGAAACACCATATATTTT. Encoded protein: CASSSRGREGNTIYF.

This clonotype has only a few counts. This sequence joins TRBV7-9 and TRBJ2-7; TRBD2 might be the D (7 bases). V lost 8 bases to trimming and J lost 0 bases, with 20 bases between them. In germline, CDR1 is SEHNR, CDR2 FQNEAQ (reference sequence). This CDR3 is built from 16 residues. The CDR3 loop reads CASGGAPTHSSYEQYF. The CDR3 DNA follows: TGTGCCAGCGGGGGGGCACCGACACACAGCTCCTACGAGCAGTACTTC.

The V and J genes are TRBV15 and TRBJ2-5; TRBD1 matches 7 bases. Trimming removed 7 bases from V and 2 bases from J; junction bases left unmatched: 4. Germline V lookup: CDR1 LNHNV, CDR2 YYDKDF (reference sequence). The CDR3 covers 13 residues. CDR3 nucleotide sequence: TGTGCCACCATAGGACAGGAACAAGAGACCCAGTACTTC. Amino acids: CATIGQEQETQYF.

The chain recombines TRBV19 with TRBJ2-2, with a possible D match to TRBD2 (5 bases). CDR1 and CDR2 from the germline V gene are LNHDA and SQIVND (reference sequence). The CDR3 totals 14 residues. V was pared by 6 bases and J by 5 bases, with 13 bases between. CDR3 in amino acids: CASRNLARTGELFF. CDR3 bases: TGTGCCAGTAGGAACCTAGCTAGGACCGGGGAGCTGTTTTTT.

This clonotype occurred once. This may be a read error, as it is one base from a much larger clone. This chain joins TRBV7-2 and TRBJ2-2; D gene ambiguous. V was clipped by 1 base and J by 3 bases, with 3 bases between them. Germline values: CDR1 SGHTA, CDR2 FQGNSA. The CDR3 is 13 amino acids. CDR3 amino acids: CTSSLVDTGELFF. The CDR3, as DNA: TGTACCAGCAGCTTAGTAGACACCGGGGAGCTGTTTTTT.

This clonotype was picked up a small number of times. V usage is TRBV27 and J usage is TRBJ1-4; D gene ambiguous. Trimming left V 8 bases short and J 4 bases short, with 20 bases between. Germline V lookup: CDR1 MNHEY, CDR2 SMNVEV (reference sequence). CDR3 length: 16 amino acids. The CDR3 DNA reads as TGTGCCAGCTCCTCCAACTGGAGGACCTATAATGAAAAACTGTTTTTT. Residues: CASSSNWRTYNEKLFF.

CDR3 loop: CASSLRLSGEDTQYF. CDR3 sequence (DNA): TGTGCCAGCAGCCTCAGACTTTCTGGGGAAGATACGCAGTATTTT. The V and J genes are TRBV14 and TRBJ2-3; D unresolved. This CDR3 has 15 residues. V dropped 4 bases and J dropped 5 bases, with 16 bases sitting between them. Germline CDR1 reads SGHDN; CDR2 reads FVKESK.

The CDR3: CASKWTGDTNEKLFF. The CDR3 nucleotides read TGTGCCAGCAAGTGGACAGGGGACACTAATGAAAAACTGTTTTTT. The chain carries TRBV2 and TRBJ1-4; 9 nucleotides align to TRBD1. V lost 7 bases, J lost 2 bases, and 5 bases stayed unmatched. Germline CDR1 is SNHLY and CDR2 is FYNNEI. The CDR3 is 15 amino acids.